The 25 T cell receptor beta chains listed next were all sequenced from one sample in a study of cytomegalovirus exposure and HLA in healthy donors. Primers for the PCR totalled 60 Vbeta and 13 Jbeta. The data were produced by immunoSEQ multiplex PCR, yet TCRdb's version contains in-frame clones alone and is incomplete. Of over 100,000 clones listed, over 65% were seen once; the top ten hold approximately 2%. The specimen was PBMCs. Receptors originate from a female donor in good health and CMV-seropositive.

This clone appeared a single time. The CDR3 coding sequence is TGTGCCACCCGGACAGGGAGCGAGACCCAGTACTTC. It yields the protein CATRTGSETQYF. This sequence joins TRBV2 and TRBJ2-5; 8 bases are a match to TRBD1. V lost 10 bases to trimming and J lost 5 bases; unmatched junction nucleotides: 6. From germline, CDR1 is SNHLY and CDR2 FYNNEI. This CDR3 is 12 amino acids long.

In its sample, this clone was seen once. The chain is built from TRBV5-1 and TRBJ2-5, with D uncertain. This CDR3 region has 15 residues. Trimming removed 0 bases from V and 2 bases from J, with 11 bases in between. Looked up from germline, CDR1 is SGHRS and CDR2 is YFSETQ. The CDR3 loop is CASSLALGVQETQYF. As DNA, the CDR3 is TGCGCCAGCAGCTTGGCCCTCGGAGTACAAGAGACCCAGTACTTC. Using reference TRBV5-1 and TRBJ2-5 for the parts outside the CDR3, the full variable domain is KAGVTQTPRYLIKTRGQQVTLSCSPISGHRSVSWYQQTPGQGLQFLFEYFSETQRNKGNFPGRFSGRQFSNSRSEMNVSTLELGDSALYLCASSLALGVQETQYFGPGTRLLVL.

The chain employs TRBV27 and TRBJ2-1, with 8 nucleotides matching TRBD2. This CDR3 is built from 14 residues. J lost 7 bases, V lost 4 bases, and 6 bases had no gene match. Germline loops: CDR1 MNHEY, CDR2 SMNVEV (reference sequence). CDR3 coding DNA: TGTGCCAGCAGTTCCTTGTCGGGGGGGAATGAGCAGTTCTTC. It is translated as CASSSLSGGNEQFF.

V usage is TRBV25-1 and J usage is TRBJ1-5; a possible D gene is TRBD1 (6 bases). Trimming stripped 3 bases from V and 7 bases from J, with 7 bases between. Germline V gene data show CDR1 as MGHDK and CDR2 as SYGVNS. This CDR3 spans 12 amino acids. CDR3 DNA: TGTGCCAGCAGTGACGGACAGCAGCCCCAGCATTTT. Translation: CASSDGQQPQHF.

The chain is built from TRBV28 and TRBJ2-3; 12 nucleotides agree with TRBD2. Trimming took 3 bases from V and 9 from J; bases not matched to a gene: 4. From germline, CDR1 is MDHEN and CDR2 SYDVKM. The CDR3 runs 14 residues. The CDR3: CASSLTSGSGTQYF. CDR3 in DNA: TGTGCCAGCAGTTTGACTAGCGGGAGCGGCACGCAGTATTTT.

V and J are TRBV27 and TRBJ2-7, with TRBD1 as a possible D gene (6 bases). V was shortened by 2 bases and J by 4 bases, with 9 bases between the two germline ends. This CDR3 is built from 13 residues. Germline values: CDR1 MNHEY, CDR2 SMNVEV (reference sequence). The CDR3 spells CASSLRQGYEQYF. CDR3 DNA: TGTGCCAGCAGTTTACGGCAGGGGTACGAGCAGTACTTC.

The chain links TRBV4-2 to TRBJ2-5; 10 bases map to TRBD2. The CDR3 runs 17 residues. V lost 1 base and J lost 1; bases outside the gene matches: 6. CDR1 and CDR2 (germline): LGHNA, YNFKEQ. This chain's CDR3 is CASSQGNSGRPQETQYF. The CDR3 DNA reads TGTGCCAGCAGCCAAGGTAATAGCGGGAGGCCCCAAGAGACCCAGTACTTC.

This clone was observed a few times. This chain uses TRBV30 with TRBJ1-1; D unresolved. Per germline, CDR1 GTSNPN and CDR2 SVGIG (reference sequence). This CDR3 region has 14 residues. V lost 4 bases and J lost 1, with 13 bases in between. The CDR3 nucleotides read TGTGCCTGGACGTTAGGACTCTGGAACACTGAAGCTTTCTTT. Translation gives CAWTLGLWNTEAFF.

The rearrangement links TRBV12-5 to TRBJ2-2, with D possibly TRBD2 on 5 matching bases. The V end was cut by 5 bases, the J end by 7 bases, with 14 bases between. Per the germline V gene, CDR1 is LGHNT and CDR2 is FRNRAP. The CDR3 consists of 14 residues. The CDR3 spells CASGPQEESGELFF. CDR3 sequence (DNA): TGTGCTAGTGGTCCCCAGGAGGAGAGCGGGGAGCTGTTTTTT.

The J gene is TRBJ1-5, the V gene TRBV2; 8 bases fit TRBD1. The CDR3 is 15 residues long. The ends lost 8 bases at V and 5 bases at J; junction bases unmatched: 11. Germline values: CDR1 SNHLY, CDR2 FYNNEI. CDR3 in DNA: TGTGCCAGCCACCCTGACAGGGGTGGTTATCAGCCCCAGCATTTT. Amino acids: CASHPDRGGYQPQHF. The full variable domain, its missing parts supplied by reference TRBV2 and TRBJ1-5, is EPEVTQTPSHQVTQMGQEVILRCVPISNHLYFYWYRQILGQKVEFLVSFYNNEISEKSEIFDDQFSVERPDGSNFTLKIRSTKLEDSAMYFCASHPDRGGYQPQHFGDGTRLSIL.

This chain's CDR3 is CASSAGPGTGSGATEAFF. The DNA of the CDR3 is TGTGCCAGCAGCGCAGGTCCCGGGACAGGGTCGGGGGCCACTGAAGCTTTCTTT. The V and J genes are TRBV9 and TRBJ1-1; TRBD1 matches 9 bases. The V gene's germline CDR1 is SGDLS and CDR2 YYNGEE. CDR3 length equals 18 residues. J lost 4 bases, V lost 3 bases, and 16 bases had no gene match. Combining the CDR3 with reference TRBV9 and TRBJ1-1 gives the whole variable domain DSGVTQTPKHLITATGQRVTLRCSPRSGDLSVYWYQQSLDQGLQFLIQYYNGEERAKGNILERFSAQQFPDLHSELNLSSLELGDSALYFCASSAGPGTGSGATEAFFGQGTRLTVV.

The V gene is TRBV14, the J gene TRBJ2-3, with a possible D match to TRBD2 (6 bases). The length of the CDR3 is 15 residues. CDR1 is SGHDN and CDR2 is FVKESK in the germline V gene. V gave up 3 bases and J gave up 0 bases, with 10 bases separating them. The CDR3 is CASSQSGPSTDTQYF. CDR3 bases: TGTGCCAGCAGCCAGAGCGGGCCTAGCACAGATACGCAGTATTTT.

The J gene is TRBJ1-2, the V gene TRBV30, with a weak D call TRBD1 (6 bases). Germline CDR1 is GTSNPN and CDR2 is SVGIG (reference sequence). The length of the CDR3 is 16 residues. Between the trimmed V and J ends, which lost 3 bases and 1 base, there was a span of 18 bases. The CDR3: CAWRGIGDKDNYGYTF. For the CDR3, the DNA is TGTGCCTGGAGGGGGATCGGGGACAAGGATAACTATGGCTACACCTTC.

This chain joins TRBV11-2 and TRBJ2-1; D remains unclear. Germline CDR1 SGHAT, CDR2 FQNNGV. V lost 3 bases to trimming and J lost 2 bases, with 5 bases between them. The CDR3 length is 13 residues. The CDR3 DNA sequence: TGTGCCAGCAGCTTGGGCCCCTACAATGAGCAGTTCTTC. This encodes CASSLGPYNEQFF.

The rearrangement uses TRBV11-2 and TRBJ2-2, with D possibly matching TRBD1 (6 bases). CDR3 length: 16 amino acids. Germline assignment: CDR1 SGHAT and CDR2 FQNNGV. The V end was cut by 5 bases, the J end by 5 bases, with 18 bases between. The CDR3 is CASSDRKGVVTGELFF. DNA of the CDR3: TGTGCCAGCAGCGACCGGAAGGGGGTTGTAACCGGGGAGCTGTTTTTT.

CDR3 protein: CASSLIEGAEQYF. CDR3 bases: TGCGCCAGCAGCTTGATCGAGGGGGCCGAGCAGTACTTC. The chain couples TRBV5-1 to TRBJ2-7, with 7 bases fitting TRBD1. The CDR3 sequence is 13 residues long. The V segment lost 1 base and the J segment 6 bases; nucleotides outside the gene matches: 4. Germline CDR1 SGHRS, CDR2 YFSETQ.

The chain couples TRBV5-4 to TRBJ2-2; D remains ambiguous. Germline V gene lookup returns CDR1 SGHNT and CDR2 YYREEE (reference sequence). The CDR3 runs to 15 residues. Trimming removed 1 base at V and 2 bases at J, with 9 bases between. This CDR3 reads CASSLYSLNTGELFF. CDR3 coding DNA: TGTGCCAGCAGCTTGTATTCCCTTAACACCGGGGAGCTGTTTTTT. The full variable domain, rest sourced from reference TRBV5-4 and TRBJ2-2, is ETGVTQSPTHLIKTRGQQVTLRCSSQSGHNTVSWYQQALGQGPQFIFQYYREEENGRGNFPPRFSGLQFPNYSSELNVNALELDDSALYLCASSLYSLNTGELFFGEGSRLTVL.

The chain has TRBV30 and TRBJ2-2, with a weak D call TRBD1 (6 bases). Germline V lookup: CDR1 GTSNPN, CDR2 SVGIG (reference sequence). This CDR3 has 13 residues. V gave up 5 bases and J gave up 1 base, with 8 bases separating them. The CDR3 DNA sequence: TGTGCCTGGGACAGGCAGAACACCGGGGAGCTGTTTTTT. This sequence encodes CAWDRQNTGELFF.

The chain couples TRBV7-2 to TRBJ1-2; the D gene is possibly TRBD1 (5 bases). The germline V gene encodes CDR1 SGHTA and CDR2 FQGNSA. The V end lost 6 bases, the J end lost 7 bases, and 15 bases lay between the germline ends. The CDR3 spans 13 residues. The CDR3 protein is CASSSYRNSGYTF. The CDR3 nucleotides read TGTGCCAGCAGTTCTTACAGGAATAGTGGCTACACCTTC.

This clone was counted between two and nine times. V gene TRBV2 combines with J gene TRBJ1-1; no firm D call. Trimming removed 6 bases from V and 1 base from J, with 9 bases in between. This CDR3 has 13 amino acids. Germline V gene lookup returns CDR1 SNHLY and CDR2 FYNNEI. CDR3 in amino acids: CASSDAGNTEAFF. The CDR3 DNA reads TGTGCCAGCAGCGATGCAGGGAACACTGAAGCTTTCTTT. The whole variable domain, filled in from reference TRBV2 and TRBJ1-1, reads EPEVTQTPSHQVTQMGQEVILRCVPISNHLYFYWYRQILGQKVEFLVSFYNNEISEKSEIFDDQFSVERPDGSNFTLKIRSTKLEDSAMYFCASSDAGNTEAFFGQGTRLTVV.

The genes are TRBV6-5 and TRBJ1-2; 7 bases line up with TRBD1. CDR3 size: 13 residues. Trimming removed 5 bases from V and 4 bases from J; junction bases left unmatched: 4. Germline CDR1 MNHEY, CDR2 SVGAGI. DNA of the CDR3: TGTGCCAGCAGTGACAGGGTTGGCTATGGCTACACCTTC. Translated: CASSDRVGYGYTF.

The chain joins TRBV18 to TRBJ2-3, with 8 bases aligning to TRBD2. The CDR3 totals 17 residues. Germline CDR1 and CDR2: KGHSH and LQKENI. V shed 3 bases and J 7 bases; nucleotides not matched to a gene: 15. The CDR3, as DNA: TGTGCCAGCTCACCCCCCGGGCGAGCGGGAGATCTGAATACGCAGTATTTT. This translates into CASSPPGRAGDLNTQYF.

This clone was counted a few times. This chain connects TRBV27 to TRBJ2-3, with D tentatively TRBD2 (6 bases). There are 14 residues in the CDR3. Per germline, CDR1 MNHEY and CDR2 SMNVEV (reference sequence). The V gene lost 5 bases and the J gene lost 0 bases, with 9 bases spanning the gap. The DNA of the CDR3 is TGTGCCAGCAGTCCGGGGGTTAGCACAGATACGCAGTATTTT. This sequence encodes CASSPGVSTDTQYF.

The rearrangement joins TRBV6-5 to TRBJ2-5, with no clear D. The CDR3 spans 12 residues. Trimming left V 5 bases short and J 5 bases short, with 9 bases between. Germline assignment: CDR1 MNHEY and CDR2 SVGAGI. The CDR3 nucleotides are TGTGCCAGCAGTGAAGCGCTTGAGACCCAGTACTTC. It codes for CASSEALETQYF.

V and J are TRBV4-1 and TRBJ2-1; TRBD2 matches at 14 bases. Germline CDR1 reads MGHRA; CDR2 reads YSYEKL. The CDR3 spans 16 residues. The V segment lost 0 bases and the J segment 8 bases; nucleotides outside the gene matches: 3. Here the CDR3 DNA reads TGCGCCAGCAGCCAAGATCCGGGACTAGCGGGAGATGAGCAGTTCTTC. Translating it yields CASSQDPGLAGDEQFF.